The 13 T cell receptor beta chains below all came from one sample that was sequenced in a study of blood T cells in healthy people across ages. The authors ran a second PCR of 7 to 11 cycles using a sample-barcoded 5' primer and a J-beta primer mix. Each CDR3 protein gets one entry after TCRdb re-called the 5' RACE reads with MiXCR. Of hundreds of thousands of distinct CDR3 sequences listed, 20% to 30% were seen once; the top ten hold around 10%. This same sample was also taken into another study, of T cells of mothers and their children.

What was sequenced was blood. All receptors derive from a boy aged 5-17 years in good health.

This clonotype was seen only a few times. This chain joins TRBV27 and TRBJ2-5; D remains unclear. Germline CDR1 is MNHEY and CDR2 is SMNVEV (reference sequence). This CDR3 spans 13 amino acids. Trimming cost V 5 bases and J 1 base, with 8 bases left between them. CDR3 coding DNA: TGTGCCAGCAGTGACGCTTTCCAAGAGACCCAGTACTTC. This translates into CASSDAFQETQYF.

The V call is TRBV28, the J call TRBJ2-5; TRBD2 is a possible D gene (6 bases). Trimming removed 8 bases from V and 5 bases from J, with 24 bases in between. The CDR3 is 16 residues long. Germline V gene lookup returns CDR1 MDHEN and CDR2 SYDVKM. This chain's CDR3 is CASRRVVGSSKETQYF. The CDR3 nucleotides are TGTGCCAGCCGGAGGGTGGTAGGGAGTAGTAAGGAGACCCAGTACTTC.

V usage is TRBV20-1 and J usage is TRBJ2-3, with D unclear. The CDR3 is made up of 16 amino acids. V was trimmed by 0 bases and J by 0 bases, leaving 13 bases between them. Germline V gene data show CDR1 as DFQATT and CDR2 as SNEGSKA (reference sequence). The CDR3 sequence is CSARESVLVSTDTQYF. The CDR3 DNA reads TGCAGTGCTAGAGAGTCGGTTCTTGTGAGCACAGATACGCAGTATTTT.

The chain has TRBV12-5 and TRBJ2-5, with D possibly matching TRBD1 (6 bases). This CDR3 region has 14 residues. V was shortened by 7 bases and J by 5 bases, with 17 bases between the two germline ends. CDR1 and CDR2 from the germline V gene are LGHNT and FRNRAP. The CDR3 DNA reads as TGTGCTAGTGCCCAGGGGACCCCAACCGAGACCCAGTACTTC. This encodes CASAQGTPTETQYF.

This sequence joins TRBV5-1 and TRBJ2-6, with 7 positions matching TRBD1. V lost 4 bases, J lost 4 bases, and 8 bases stayed unmatched. This CDR3 spans 16 amino acids. Germline CDR1 and CDR2: SGHRS and YFSETQ. CDR3: CASSPGQLKGANVLTF. The CDR3 DNA sequence: TGCGCCAGCAGCCCGGGACAGTTAAAGGGGGCCAACGTCCTGACTTTC.

The V gene is TRBV28, the J gene TRBJ2-7; the match to TRBD1 covers 9 bases. Germline V gene lookup returns CDR1 MDHEN and CDR2 SYDVKM. V trimming: 6 bases; J trimming: 5 bases; junction bases outside the gene matches: 8. The CDR3 runs to 14 residues. This CDR3 reads CASRGTGTVHEQYF. CDR3 sequence (DNA): TGTGCCAGCAGGGGGACAGGGACCGTACACGAGCAGTACTTC.

The table lists this clonotype with a few counts. This chain links TRBV5-7 with TRBJ2-2, with 8 bases matching TRBD2. Being an ORF, TRBV5-7 has a function that is uncertain. There are 16 residues in the CDR3. J gave up 7 bases and V 1 base, and 9 bases lay outside the gene matches. CDR3 coding DNA: TGTGCCAGCAGCTTGCCCAGCGGGAGTAATTACGGGGAGCTGTTTTTT. Amino acids: CASSLPSGSNYGELFF.

This sequence joins TRBV28 and TRBJ2-5; tentative D call: TRBD1 (6 bases). The J call may not be correct, given that the DNA end is closer to TRBJ2-7. Germline loops: CDR1 MDHEN, CDR2 SYDVKM. This CDR3 has 14 residues. The CDR3 DNA is TGTGCCAGCAGACCTACCCCTACAGGGACCGAGCAGTACGTC. This codes for CASRPTPTGTEQYV.

This clonotype was seen repeatedly, ten times or more. This chain joins TRBV4-3 and TRBJ1-2; D ambiguous. The CDR3 sequence is 15 residues long. V lost 0 bases to trimming and J lost 4 bases, with 12 bases between them. Germline V gene sequence: CDR1 LGHNA, CDR2 YSLEER. CDR3 amino acids: CASSQDEGLSYGYTF. CDR3 coding DNA: TGCGCCAGCAGCCAAGACGAGGGATTGAGCTATGGCTACACCTTC.

V is TRBV28 and J is TRBJ2-5; maybe TRBD2 (6 bases). The CDR3 consists of 16 residues. V was shortened by 5 bases and J by 1 base, with 17 bases between the two germline ends. Looked up from germline, CDR1 is MDHEN and CDR2 is SYDVKM. The CDR3 region has the DNA TGTGCCAGCAGTAGACGGGACTGGGGACTCCAAGAGACCCAGTACTTC. It codes for CASSRRDWGLQETQYF.

The chain carries TRBV12-3 or TRBV12-4 and TRBJ2-5; TRBD2 might be the D (5 bases). This CDR3 contains 13 residues. V was cut by 2 bases and J by 7 bases, with 11 bases left in between. CDR3: CASSLLHGVTQYF. The CDR3 bases are TGTGCCAGCAGTTTACTGCACGGGGTGACCCAGTACTTC.

In its sample, this clonotype was seen a few times. The chain has TRBV10-3 and TRBJ2-5, with D perhaps TRBD1 (6 bases). The germline CDR1 and CDR2 sequences are ENHRY and SYGVKD. The CDR3 contains 14 residues. V was cut by 3 bases and J by 5 bases, with 13 bases left in between. The CDR3 protein is CAISELQGLETQYF. CDR3 in DNA: TGTGCCATCAGTGAACTCCAGGGGCTGGAGACCCAGTACTTC.

This clonotype was picked up a small number of times. The junction does not match germline at one end; this may be a read error. The chain is built from TRBV3-1 and TRBJ1-2; tentatively, D is TRBD1 (5 bases). The germline V gene encodes CDR1 LGHDT and CDR2 YNNKEL (reference sequence). This CDR3 spans 13 amino acids. The CDR3 DNA sequence: TGTGTCAGCAGTTGGAGGGGCGGCTATGGCTACACCTTC. This sequence encodes CVSSWRGGYGYTF. Together with reference TRBV3-1 and TRBJ1-2, the CDR3 gives the full variable domain: DTAVSQTPKYLVTQMGNDKSIKCEQNLGHDTMYWYKQDSKKFLKIMFSYNNKELIINETVPNRFSPKSPDKAHLNLHINSLELGDSAVYFCVSSWRGGYGYTFGSGTRLTVV.